The next 9 T cell receptor beta chains were all read from a single sample in a study of Graves' ophthalmopathy and Graves' hyperthyroidism. TCR beta CDR3 regions were amplified from RNA transcripts. After a first-round RT-PCR with HTBI primers, a second-round multiplex PCR was run. TCRdb redid the calling of the multiplex PCR reads with MiXCR, one entry per CDR3 protein. Of 350,000 to 450,000 distinct CDR3 sequences listed, roughly 18% are singletons. The sequenced material came from peripheral blood. The receptor set was obtained from a woman aged 18-29 years with Graves' ophthalmopathy.

V and J are TRBV5-1 and TRBJ2-5; the D is unclear. Germline V gene lookup returns CDR1 SGHRS and CDR2 YFSETQ. The V and J ends lost 4 bases and 0 bases respectively, with 10 bases between them. The CDR3 covers 14 residues. The CDR3 loop is CASSTGLYQETQYF. CDR3 coding DNA: TGCGCCAGCAGCACCGGATTGTACCAAGAGACCCAGTACTTC. The whole variable domain, filled in from reference TRBV5-1 and TRBJ2-5, reads KAGVTQTPRYLIKTRGQQVTLSCSPISGHRSVSWYQQTPGQGLQFLFEYFSETQRNKGNFPGRFSGRQFSNSRSEMNVSTLELGDSALYLCASSTGLYQETQYFGPGTRLLVL.

Many counts were recorded for this clonotype. J is TRBJ1-5 and V is TRBV4-1, with 10 bases identical to TRBD1. The CDR3 spans 15 residues. Germline V gene lookup returns CDR1 MGHRA and CDR2 YSYEKL. V trimming: 3 bases; J trimming: 3 bases; junction bases outside the gene matches: 2. CDR3 DNA: TGCGCCAGCAGCCAGGACAGGGGGGTCAATCAGCCCCAGCATTTT. Translating it yields CASSQDRGVNQPQHF.

The V gene is TRBV7-2, the J gene TRBJ2-5; D unresolved. V was pared by 1 base and J by 5 bases, with 14 bases between. This CDR3 has 15 residues. The germline CDR1 and CDR2 sequences are SGHTA and FQGNSA. DNA for the CDR3: TGTGCCAGCAGCTTAGGTTTGGGCAGAACCGAGACCCAGTACTTC. Amino acid sequence: CASSLGLGRTETQYF.

The sample holds many counts of this clonotype. The rearrangement uses TRBV7-8 and TRBJ2-7; D uncertain. Trimming cost V 5 bases and J 1 base, with 15 bases left between them. This CDR3 region has 15 residues. In germline, CDR1 is SGHVS, CDR2 FQNEAQ. CDR3 sequence: CASSPTVAFSYEQYF. CDR3 nucleotide sequence: TGTGCCAGCAGCCCAACGGTTGCGTTTTCCTACGAGCAGTACTTC.

The rearrangement uses TRBV28 and TRBJ1-1, with D perhaps TRBD1 (6 bases). Germline V gene lookup returns CDR1 MDHEN and CDR2 SYDVKM. The CDR3 covers 15 residues. The ends were cut back, 3 bases at V and 1 base at J, with 12 bases in the middle. CDR3 sequence: CASSLVGTTNTEAFF. The CDR3 DNA reads TGTGCCAGCAGTTTGGTCGGGACAACGAACACTGAAGCTTTCTTT.

This clonotype was picked up many times. The chain recombines TRBV28 with TRBJ1-5; D not resolved. Between the trimmed V and J ends, which lost 1 base and 4 bases, there was a span of 8 bases. The CDR3 has 14 residues. CDR1 MDHEN and CDR2 SYDVKM come from the germline V gene. The CDR3 nucleotides read TGTGCCAGCAGTTTATTTGGCGGTAATCAGCCCCAGCATTTT. Amino acids: CASSLFGGNQPQHF.

This clonotype was found many times. This chain links TRBV4-3 with TRBJ2-7; D might be TRBD2 (7 bases). Trimming pared 0 bases from V and 1 base from J, leaving 13 bases between. CDR3 length: 16 amino acids. Germline V gene sequence: CDR1 LGHNA, CDR2 YSLEER. The CDR3 protein is CASSQDRGGTSYEQYF. The CDR3 DNA is TGCGCCAGCAGCCAAGATAGGGGGGGAACTTCCTACGAGCAGTACTTC.

This clonotype was found many times. J is TRBJ2-7 and V is TRBV10-2, with TRBD1 identical over 7 bases. The CDR3 is made up of 13 amino acids. V gave up 7 bases and J gave up 6 bases; unmatched junction bases: 9. CDR1 and CDR2 from the germline V gene are WSHSY and SAAADI. The CDR3 DNA is TGCGCCAGCATTCCGACAGGGTTGGGCGAGCAGTACTTC. Its protein is CASIPTGLGEQYF.

This clonotype has a count of ten or more. The chain has TRBV6-5 and TRBJ2-5; D remains ambiguous. The CDR3 has 14 residues. Germline assignment: CDR1 MNHEY and CDR2 SVGAGI. V was pared by 5 bases and J by 0 bases, with 10 bases between. The DNA of the CDR3 is TGTGCCAGCAGTCCCCCCCAGAACCAAGAGACCCAGTACTTC. As protein: CASSPPQNQETQYF.